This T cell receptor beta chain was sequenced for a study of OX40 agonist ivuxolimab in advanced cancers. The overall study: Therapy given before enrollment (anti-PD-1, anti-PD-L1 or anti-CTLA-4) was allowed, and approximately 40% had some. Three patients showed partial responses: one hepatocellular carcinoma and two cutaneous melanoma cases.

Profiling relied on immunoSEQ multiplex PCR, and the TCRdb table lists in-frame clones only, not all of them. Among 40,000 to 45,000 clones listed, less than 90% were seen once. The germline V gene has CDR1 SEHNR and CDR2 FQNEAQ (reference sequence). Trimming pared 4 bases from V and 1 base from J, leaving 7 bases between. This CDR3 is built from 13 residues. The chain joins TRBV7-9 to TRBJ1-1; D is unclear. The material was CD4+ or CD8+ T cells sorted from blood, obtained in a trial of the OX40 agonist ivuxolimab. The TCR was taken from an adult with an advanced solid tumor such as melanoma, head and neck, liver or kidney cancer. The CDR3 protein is CASSSGGNTEAFF. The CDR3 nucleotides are TGTGCCAGCAGCTCAGGTGGGAACACTGAAGCTTTCTTT.